A single sample gave rise to the 26 T cell receptor beta chains below, sequenced in a study of cytomegalovirus exposure and HLA in healthy donors. Using immunoSEQ multiplex PCR, the repertoire was profiled, and TCRdb retains in-frame clones only, with some absent. Of 150,000 to 200,000 clones in the sample, approximately 86% were seen once. The specimen sequenced was PBMCs. Receptors were obtained from a woman aged 18-30 years in good health and CMV-seronegative.

The chain has TRBV19 and TRBJ1-2; TRBD1 matches 7 bases. Germline CDR1 reads LNHDA; CDR2 reads SQIVND (reference sequence). CDR3 length: 13 amino acids. The DNA for the CDR3 is TGTGCTTCTTCGTGGGCAGGGGGTTATGGCTACACCTTC. Its protein is CASSWAGGYGYTF.

This clone was seen a handful of times. V gene TRBV6-1 combines with J gene TRBJ1-1; D is uncertain. The CDR3 length is 15 residues. CDR1 is MNHNS, CDR2 SASEGT, per germline. Deletions cut 3 bases from V and 5 bases from J, with 16 bases between. CDR3 coding DNA: TGTGCCAGCAGTGATAGAGGGAGAACCAAGACTGAAGCTTTCTTT. Amino acid sequence: CASSDRGRTKTEAFF.

V gene TRBV9 combines with J gene TRBJ1-1; D gene ambiguous. The CDR3 is 15 amino acids. Germline V CDR1 and CDR2: SGDLS, YYNGEE. V was cut by 3 bases and J by 0 bases, with 12 bases left in between. CDR3 sequence (DNA): TGTGCCAGCAGCGCGTACAGTGTGATGAACACTGAAGCTTTCTTT. It is translated as CASSAYSVMNTEAFF.

The V gene is TRBV13, the J gene TRBJ2-7, with TRBD2 identical over 11 bases. The CDR3 covers 16 residues. Germline V gene data show CDR1 as PRHDT and CDR2 as FYEKMQ (reference sequence). The V gene end was trimmed by 5 bases and the J gene end by 2 bases; junction bases not matched to a gene: 8. The CDR3 spells CASSQFSGGATYEQYF. The CDR3, as DNA: TGTGCCAGCAGCCAATTTAGCGGGGGGGCAACCTACGAGCAGTACTTC.

The genes are TRBV9 and TRBJ2-7, with 8 bases matching TRBD2. This CDR3 contains 15 residues. Trimming removed 3 bases from V and 0 bases from J; junction bases left unmatched: 5. CDR1 SGDLS and CDR2 YYNGEE come from the germline V gene. The DNA of the CDR3 is TGTGCCAGCAGCGCGCTTAGCGGGGACTCCTACGAGCAGTACTTC. It yields the protein CASSALSGDSYEQYF.

V is TRBV27 and J is TRBJ2-7; TRBD1 aligns across 8 bases. The CDR3 covers 14 residues. The germline V gene has CDR1 MNHEY and CDR2 SMNVEV (reference sequence). Trimming removed 2 bases from V and 5 bases from J; junction bases left unmatched: 5. CDR3 bases: TGTGCCAGCAGTTTAAATGCAGGGGGCCACGAGCAGTACTTC. Translation gives CASSLNAGGHEQYF.

The rearrangement uses TRBV5-1 and TRBJ1-1, with 8 bases that match TRBD1. Germline CDR1 is SGHRS and CDR2 is YFSETQ. CDR3 length equals 16 residues. V dropped 4 bases and J dropped 3; count of bases not matched to a gene: 11. The CDR3 bases are TGCGCCAGCAGCCAGGGGCAGGGGGCCTCCTACACTGAAGCTTTCTTT. This gives the protein CASSQGQGASYTEAFF.

The V and J genes are TRBV19 and TRBJ1-5; weak D call: TRBD1 (6 bases). Between the trimmed V and J ends, which lost 7 bases and 5 bases, there was a span of 18 bases. Germline V lookup: CDR1 LNHDA, CDR2 SQIVND (reference sequence). This CDR3 has 15 residues. CDR3 region: CASNPDSQAHQPQHF. Here the CDR3 DNA reads TGTGCCAGTAACCCGGACAGTCAGGCGCATCAGCCCCAGCATTTT.

The chain couples TRBV10-3 to TRBJ1-2, with TRBD1 matching 8 bases. Germline CDR1 reads ENHRY; CDR2 reads SYGVKD. This CDR3 is 14 amino acids long. V trimming: 6 bases; J trimming: 6 bases; junction bases outside the gene matches: 9. CDR3 sequence: CAISSGQVMHGYTF. The CDR3 nucleotides are TGTGCCATCAGCTCGGGACAGGTGATGCATGGCTACACCTTC.

This clone was observed once. The genes are TRBV6-5 and TRBJ2-3; 10 bases agree with TRBD2. Germline CDR1 reads MNHEY; CDR2 reads SVGAGI. V was clipped by 4 bases and J by 4 bases; unmatched bases: 5. CDR3 length equals 15 residues. Here the CDR3 DNA reads TGTGCCAGCAGTTCCGCTAGCGGGAGTGCAGATACGCAGTATTTT. As protein: CASSSASGSADTQYF.

This chain uses TRBV5-6 with TRBJ2-1; TRBD2 agrees at 9 bases. CDR3 length: 16 residues. In germline, CDR1 is SGHDT, CDR2 YYEEEE. Trimming at V came to 0 bases and at J to 5 bases, leaving 6 bases not matched to a gene. In nucleotides, the CDR3 is TGTGCCAGCAGCTTGGTAGGCGGGGGGGCCAACAATGAGCAGTTCTTC. Protein: CASSLVGGGANNEQFF.

This clone has a handful of counts. This chain uses TRBV19 with TRBJ1-2; a possible D gene is TRBD1 (6 bases). This CDR3 is 14 amino acids long. CDR1 is LNHDA, CDR2 SQIVND, per germline (reference sequence). Trimming took 5 bases from V and 4 from J, leaving 14 bases between them. The CDR3: CASSPQTGTYGYTF. As DNA, the CDR3 is TGTGCCAGTAGTCCACAGACAGGAACCTATGGCTACACCTTC. The entire variable domain, with the rest obtained from reference TRBV19 and TRBJ1-2, is as follows: DGGITQSPKYLFRKEGQNVTLSCEQNLNHDAMYWYRQDPGQGLRLIYYSQIVNDFQKGDIAEGYSVSREKKESFPLTVTSAQKNPTAFYLCASSPQTGTYGYTFGSGTRLTVV.

This chain uses TRBV5-8 with TRBJ1-1, with D perhaps matching TRBD1 (6 bases). The CDR3 has 18 residues. The germline CDR1 and CDR2 sequences are SGHTS and YDEGEE. Between the trimmed V and J ends, which lost 4 bases and 1 base, there was a span of 23 bases. Written as DNA, the CDR3 is TGTGCCAGCAGCCAGATTAGGGACACCCGACAGAGGAACACTGAAGCTTTCTTT. It is translated as CASSQIRDTRQRNTEAFF.

In the case of this clone: At one end, the junction sequence differs from germline, possibly due to a read error. The rearrangement links TRBV5-6 to TRBJ1-1; D is unresolved. This CDR3 is built from 12 residues. CDR1 SGHDT and CDR2 YYEEEE come from the germline V gene. This chain's CDR3 is CASTLHAAEAFF. The CDR3 DNA is TGTGCCAGCACCTTGCATGCGGCTGAAGCTTTCTTT.

The V call is TRBV7-6, the J call TRBJ2-1; TRBD2 aligns across 8 bases. In germline, CDR1 is SGHVS, CDR2 FNYEAQ. Unmatched junction bases numbered 3, after V lost 1 base and J lost 7 bases. CDR3 length: 14 residues. CDR3 region: CASSLEASGNEQFF. The CDR3 coding sequence is TGTGCCAGCAGCTTAGAGGCTAGCGGGAATGAGCAGTTCTTC.

The chain combines TRBV5-1 with TRBJ2-1; 10 bases are a match to TRBD2. The V gene's germline CDR1 is SGHRS and CDR2 YFSETQ. Trimming at V came to 7 bases and at J to 8 bases, leaving 9 bases not matched to a gene. The CDR3 extends over 14 amino acids. CDR3 in amino acids: CASHMLAGADEQFF. The CDR3 DNA is TGCGCCAGCCATATGCTAGCGGGAGCAGATGAGCAGTTCTTC.

V gene TRBV14 combines with J gene TRBJ2-6, with 8 bases lining up with TRBD1. After removal of 3 bases from V and 1 base from J, the junction contained 14 bases not matched to a gene. This CDR3 is 20 amino acids long. Germline CDR1 is SGHDN and CDR2 is FVKESK. In DNA form, the CDR3 reads TGTGCCAGCAGCCACGGACAGGGCGGTAATTATCTATCTGGGGCCAACGTCCTGACTTTC. This gives the protein CASSHGQGGNYLSGANVLTF.

The rearrangement links TRBV19 to TRBJ2-7; 13 bases align to TRBD2. There are 14 residues in the CDR3. The V gene's germline CDR1 is LNHDA and CDR2 SQIVND (reference sequence). V trimming: 5 bases; J trimming: 7 bases; junction bases outside the gene matches: 5. The CDR3 loop reads CASSGLAGVGEQYF. The CDR3 DNA reads as TGTGCCAGTAGTGGACTAGCGGGAGTTGGTGAGCAGTACTTC.

The CDR3 here is CASSEDPKRDRVEKLFF. In nucleotides, the CDR3 is TGTGCCAGCAGCGAAGATCCTAAACGGGACAGGGTTGAAAAACTGTTTTTT. The chain joins TRBV9 to TRBJ1-4; 9 bases line up with TRBD1. J lost 7 bases, V lost 3 bases, and 13 bases had no gene match. Germline-derived CDR1 and CDR2 are SGDLS and YYNGEE. This CDR3 region has 17 residues. Supplemented by reference TRBV9 and TRBJ1-4, the full variable domain reads DSGVTQTPKHLITATGQRVTLRCSPRSGDLSVYWYQQSLDQGLQFLIQYYNGEERAKGNILERFSAQQFPDLHSELNLSSLELGDSALYFCASSEDPKRDRVEKLFFGSGTQLSVL.

The chain is built from TRBV10-3 and TRBJ2-3; the D gene is possibly TRBD1 (6 bases). V lost 10 bases and J 3 bases, leaving 11 bases between the germline ends. CDR3 size: 12 residues. In germline, CDR1 is ENHRY, CDR2 SYGVKD. The CDR3 nucleotides read TGTGCCACCAGGACAGTTACAGATACGCAGTATTTT. Protein: CATRTVTDTQYF.

CDR3 in amino acids: CASSENRGQVGGYTF. As DNA, the CDR3 is TGTGCCAGCAGTGAAAATCGAGGGCAGGTGGGGGGCTACACCTTC. The gene calls are TRBV2 and TRBJ1-2; D gene unclear. The CDR3 runs 15 residues. Trimming pared 2 bases from V and 8 bases from J, leaving 18 bases between. Germline CDR1 and CDR2: SNHLY and FYNNEI.

The gene calls are TRBV9 and TRBJ2-3; D gene ambiguous. The CDR3 extends over 14 amino acids. The V end was cut by 3 bases, the J end by 2 bases, with 10 bases between. Germline lookup yields CDR1 SGDLS and CDR2 YYNGEE. In DNA, the CDR3 is TGTGCCAGCAGCGGTAGTATTTCCACAGATACGCAGTATTTT. Its protein product is CASSGSISTDTQYF.

J is TRBJ2-3 and V is TRBV5-6, with a weak D call TRBD1 (6 bases). Trimming left V 7 bases short and J 0 bases short, with 9 bases between. The CDR3 consists of 13 residues. CDR1 and CDR2 (germline): SGHDT, YYEEEE. CDR3: CASGGLSTDTQYF. CDR3 bases: TGTGCCAGCGGGGGCCTCAGCACAGATACGCAGTATTTT. The variable domain in full, completed from reference TRBV5-6 and TRBJ2-3, reads DAGVTQSPTHLIKTRGQQVTLRCSPKSGHDTVSWYQQALGQGPQFIFQYYEEEERQRGNFPDRFSGHQFPNYSSELNVNALLLGDSALYLCASGGLSTDTQYFGPGTRLTVL.

This clone was counted between two and nine times. The J gene is TRBJ1-1, the V gene TRBV6-5; no firm D call. This CDR3 comprises 12 residues. Trimming left V 6 bases short and J 4 bases short, with 9 bases between. Per the germline V gene, CDR1 is MNHEY and CDR2 is SVGAGI. CDR3 region: CASSRSSTEAFF. The CDR3 DNA reads as TGTGCCAGCAGCCGCTCCAGCACTGAAGCTTTCTTT.

This clone was counted only a few times. The chain is built from TRBV27 and TRBJ1-5, with 7 bases matching TRBD1. Germline V gene sequence: CDR1 MNHEY, CDR2 SMNVEV (reference sequence). The CDR3 runs 15 residues. The V segment lost 2 bases and the J segment 4 bases; nucleotides outside the gene matches: 5. The CDR3 here is CASSLNRGLNQPQHF. For the CDR3, the DNA is TGTGCCAGCAGTTTAAACAGGGGCTTAAATCAGCCCCAGCATTTT.

The chain combines TRBV18 with TRBJ1-2, with D perhaps TRBD1 (5 bases). CDR1 and CDR2 (germline): KGHSH, LQKENI. V was pared by 5 bases and J by 7 bases, with 11 bases between. The CDR3 contains 12 residues. The chain's CDR3 is CASSVPGFGYTF. In DNA form, the CDR3 reads TGTGCCAGCTCAGTCCCAGGGTTTGGCTACACCTTC.